This T cell receptor (beta chain) was sequenced for a study of cytomegalovirus exposure and HLA in healthy donors. Looking at the study overall: Of the donors genotyped, several hundred in all, over 80% fell in the Caucasian-associated ancestry cluster.

Germline V gene data show CDR1 as KGHSH and CDR2 as LQKENI. The CDR3 spans 16 residues. J was trimmed by 4 bases and V by 4 bases; bases with no gene match: 10. The study, taken as a whole, reports: The analysis excluded some indistinguishable V segments, including TRBV6-2 and TRBV6-3. An Asian-associated ancestry cluster reportedly showed fewer N-insertions than the roughly 600-donor mean in a later analysis.

The primer mix had 60 Vbeta and 13 Jbeta primers. In the original workflow: Tens of millions of unique TCR beta chains, some 10 million of them shared, were counted by a later analysis. Assay: immunoSEQ multiplex PCR; the TCRdb copy retains only in-frame clones and omits some. V, J and clone size were drawn from that table, and D and trimming were deduced from the DNA. The sample shows roughly 200,000 clones, more than 75% of them seen only once. Note on this clone: The target antigen is unknown.

Sequencing was carried out using PBMCs. The rearrangement links TRBV18 to TRBJ2-5, with 9 bases matching TRBD1. This TCR was recovered from a woman in her thirties or forties in good health and CMV-seronegative. The CDR3 protein is CASSLQGTGRGETQYF. The DNA for the CDR3 is TGTGCCAGCTCACTCCAGGGGACAGGGAGAGGAGAGACCCAGTACTTC.